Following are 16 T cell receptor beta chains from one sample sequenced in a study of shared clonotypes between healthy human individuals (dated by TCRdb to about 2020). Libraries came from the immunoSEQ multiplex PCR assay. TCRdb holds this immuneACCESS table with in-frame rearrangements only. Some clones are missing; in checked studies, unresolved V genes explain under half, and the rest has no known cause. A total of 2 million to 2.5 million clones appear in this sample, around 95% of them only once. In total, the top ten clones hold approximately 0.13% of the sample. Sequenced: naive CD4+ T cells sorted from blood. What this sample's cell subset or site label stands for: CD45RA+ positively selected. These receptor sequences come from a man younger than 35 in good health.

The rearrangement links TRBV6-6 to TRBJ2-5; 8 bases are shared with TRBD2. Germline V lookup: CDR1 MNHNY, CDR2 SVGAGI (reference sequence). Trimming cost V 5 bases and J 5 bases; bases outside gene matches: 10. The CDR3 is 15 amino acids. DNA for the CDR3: TGTGCCAGCAGTCGGAGCGGGGGAAGGGGGGAGACCCAGTACTTC. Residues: CASSRSGGRGETQYF.

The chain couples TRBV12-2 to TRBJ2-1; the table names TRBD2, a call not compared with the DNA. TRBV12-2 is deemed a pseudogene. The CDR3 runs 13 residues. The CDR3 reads CASPRTIYNEQFF. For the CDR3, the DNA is TGTGCAAGTCCCCGGACTATATACAATGAGCAGTTCTTC.

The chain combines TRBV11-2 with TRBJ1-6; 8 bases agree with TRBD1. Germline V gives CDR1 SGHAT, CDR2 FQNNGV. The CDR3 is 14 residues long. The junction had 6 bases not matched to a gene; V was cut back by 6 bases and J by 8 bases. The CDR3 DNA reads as TGTGCCAGCAGTTCCAGGGGGCAGGATTCACCCCTCCACTTT. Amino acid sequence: CASSSRGQDSPLHF.

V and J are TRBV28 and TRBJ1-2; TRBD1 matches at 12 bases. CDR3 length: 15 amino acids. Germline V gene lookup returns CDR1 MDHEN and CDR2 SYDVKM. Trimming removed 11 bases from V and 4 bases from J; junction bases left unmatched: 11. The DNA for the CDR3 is TGTGCCTCGGGACCCGGGACAGGGGGCGGCTATGGCTACACCTTC. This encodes CASGPGTGGGYGYTF.

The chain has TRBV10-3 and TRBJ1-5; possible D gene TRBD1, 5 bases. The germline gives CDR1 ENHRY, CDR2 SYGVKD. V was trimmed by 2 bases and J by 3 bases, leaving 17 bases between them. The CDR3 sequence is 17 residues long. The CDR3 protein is CAISEMGVGANNQPQHF. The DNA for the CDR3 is TGTGCCATCAGTGAGATGGGAGTAGGGGCCAACAATCAGCCCCAGCATTTT.

CDR3 region: CASSFPAGRTYEQYF. The CDR3 DNA sequence: TGTGCCAGCAGTTTCCCGGCAGGGAGAACCTACGAGCAGTACTTC. V usage is TRBV28 and J usage is TRBJ2-7, with D perhaps assigned TRBD1 or TRBD2 (5 bases each). The CDR3 runs 15 residues. In germline, CDR1 is MDHEN, CDR2 SYDVKM. The V end lost 3 bases, the J end lost 2 bases, and 14 bases lay between the germline ends.

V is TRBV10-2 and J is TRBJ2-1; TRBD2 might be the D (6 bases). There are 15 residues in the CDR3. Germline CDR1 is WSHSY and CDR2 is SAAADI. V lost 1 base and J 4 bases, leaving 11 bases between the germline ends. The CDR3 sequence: CASSEYGSRYNEQFF. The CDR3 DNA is TGCGCCAGCAGTGAGTACGGGAGTCGTTACAATGAGCAGTTCTTC.

In DNA, the CDR3 is TGTGCCAGCGGTCAACTAGCTAATGAAAAACTGTTTTTT. Its translation: CASGQLANEKLFF. The J gene is TRBJ1-4, the V gene TRBV28; D gene unclear. The CDR3 has 13 residues. Germline V gene sequence: CDR1 MDHEN, CDR2 SYDVKM. The V end was cut by 8 bases, the J end by 3 bases, with 10 bases between.

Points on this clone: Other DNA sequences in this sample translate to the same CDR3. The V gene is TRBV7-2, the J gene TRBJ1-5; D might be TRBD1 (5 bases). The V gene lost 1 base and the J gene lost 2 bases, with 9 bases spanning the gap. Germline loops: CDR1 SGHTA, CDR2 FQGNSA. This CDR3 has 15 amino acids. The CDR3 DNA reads TGTGCCAGCAGCTTAGGTGGCAGGGGCAATCAGCCCCAGCATTTT. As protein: CASSLGGRGNQPQHF.

The CDR3 bases are TGTGCCACCAGCAGAGCAGGGGGCTATGGCTACACCTTC. Its protein is CATSRAGGYGYTF. V usage is TRBV15 and J usage is TRBJ1-2; 7 nucleotides align to TRBD1. The V segment lost 1 base and the J segment 4 bases; nucleotides outside the gene matches: 0. The CDR3 is made up of 13 amino acids. CDR1 and CDR2 from the germline V gene are LNHNV and YYDKDF (reference sequence).

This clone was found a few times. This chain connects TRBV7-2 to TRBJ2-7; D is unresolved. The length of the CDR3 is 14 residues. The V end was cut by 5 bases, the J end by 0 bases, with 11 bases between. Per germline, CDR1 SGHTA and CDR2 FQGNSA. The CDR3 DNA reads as TGTGCCAGCAGCCCGCGGCCGAGCTCCTACGAGCAGTACTTC. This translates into CASSPRPSSYEQYF.

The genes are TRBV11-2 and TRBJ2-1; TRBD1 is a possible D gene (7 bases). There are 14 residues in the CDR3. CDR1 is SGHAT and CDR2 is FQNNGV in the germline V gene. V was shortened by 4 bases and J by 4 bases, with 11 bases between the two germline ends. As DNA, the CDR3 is TGTGCCAGCAGCTCAGGGGGGACGTACAATGAGCAGTTCTTC. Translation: CASSSGGTYNEQFF.

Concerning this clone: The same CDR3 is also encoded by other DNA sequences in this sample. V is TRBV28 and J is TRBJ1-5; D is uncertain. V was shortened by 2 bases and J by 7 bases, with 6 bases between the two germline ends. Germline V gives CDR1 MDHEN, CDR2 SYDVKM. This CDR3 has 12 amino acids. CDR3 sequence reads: CASSLQQQPQHF. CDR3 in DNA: TGTGCCAGCAGTTTACAGCAGCAGCCCCAGCATTTT.

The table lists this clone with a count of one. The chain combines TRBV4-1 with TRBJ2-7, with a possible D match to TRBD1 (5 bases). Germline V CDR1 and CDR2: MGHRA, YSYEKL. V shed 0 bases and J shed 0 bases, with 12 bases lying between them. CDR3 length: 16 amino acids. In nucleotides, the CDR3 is TGCGCCAGCAGCCAAGACCCTGGGGCGAACTCCTACGAGCAGTACTTC. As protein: CASSQDPGANSYEQYF.

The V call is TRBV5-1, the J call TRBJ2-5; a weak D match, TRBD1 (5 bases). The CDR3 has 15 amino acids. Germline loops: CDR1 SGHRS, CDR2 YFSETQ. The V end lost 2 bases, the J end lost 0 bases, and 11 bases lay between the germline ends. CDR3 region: CASSFFDRDQETQYF. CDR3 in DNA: TGCGCCAGCAGCTTCTTCGACAGAGACCAAGAGACCCAGTACTTC.

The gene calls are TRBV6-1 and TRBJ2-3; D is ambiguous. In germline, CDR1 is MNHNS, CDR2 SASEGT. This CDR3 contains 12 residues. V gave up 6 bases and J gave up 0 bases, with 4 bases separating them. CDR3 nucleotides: TGTGCCAGCAGAAGGAGCACAGATACGCAGTATTTT. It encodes CASRRSTDTQYF.